Presented here are 16 T cell receptor beta chains from one specimen sequenced in a study of blood T cell repertoires in COVID-19. Sequencing used immunoSEQ multiplex PCR; TCRdb keeps in-frame clones, though not all of them. This repertoire shows fewer than 450,000 clones, around 91% found once; its top ten account for about 0.57%. Sequencing was done on a sample of PBMCs or T cells enriched from blood (not recorded which). The source of these receptors is a man aged 18 to 30 who had recovered from COVID-19.

The chain joins TRBV19 to TRBJ1-2, with a tentative D call TRBD1 (6 bases). V lost 11 bases and J 4 bases, leaving 17 bases between the germline ends. Germline CDR1 is LNHDA and CDR2 is SQIVND (reference sequence). The CDR3 contains 13 residues. CDR3 nucleotides: TGTGCCTCAGCGGGGGCAGCTATCTATGGCTACACCTTC. Residues: CASAGAAIYGYTF.

The chain has TRBV11-3 and TRBJ2-1; TRBD2 matches at 13 bases. This CDR3 is 18 amino acids long. CDR1 SGHNT and CDR2 YENEEA come from the germline V gene. The J segment lost 4 bases and the V segment lost 5 bases, leaving 11 bases of the junction unmatched. The CDR3 coding sequence is TGTGCCAGCAGCCCCCGGACTAGCGGGGGACCTCGGTACAATGAGCAGTTCTTC. Encoded protein: CASSPRTSGGPRYNEQFF.

The genes are TRBV6-4 and TRBJ2-1; 11 bases are a match to TRBD2. There are 16 residues in the CDR3. Germline lookup yields CDR1 MRHNA and CDR2 SNTAGT. The ends lost 6 bases at V and 5 bases at J; junction bases unmatched: 9. Written as DNA, the CDR3 is TGTGCCAGCAGACATCTAGCGGGAGGCATCGACAATGAGCAGTTCTTC. It yields the protein CASRHLAGGIDNEQFF.

The chain employs TRBV10-3 and TRBJ2-3, with 8 positions matching TRBD2. Losses at the gene ends were 2 bases for V and 4 bases for J; bases not matched to a gene: 8. Germline CDR1 and CDR2: ENHRY and SYGVKD. This CDR3 has 16 residues. CDR3 region: CAISEGSGRGADTQYF. Here the CDR3 DNA reads TGTGCCATCAGTGAGGGCTCCGGGAGGGGGGCAGATACGCAGTATTTT.

V and J are TRBV27 and TRBJ1-1; D may be TRBD1 (6 bases). The CDR3 extends over 15 amino acids. Trimming stripped 7 bases from V and 3 bases from J, with 18 bases between. The germline V gene has CDR1 MNHEY and CDR2 SMNVEV (reference sequence). The CDR3 coding sequence is TGTGCCAGCACCACCGGGGGGGCCCCGGACACTGAAGCTTTCTTT. It encodes CASTTGGAPDTEAFF.

The rearrangement uses TRBV6-5 and TRBJ2-1; 7 bases fit TRBD1. The junction had 1 base not matched to a gene; V was cut back by 2 bases and J by 6 bases. The CDR3 loop spans 13 amino acids. CDR1 MNHEY and CDR2 SVGAGI come from the germline V gene. DNA of the CDR3: TGTGCCAGCAGTTACCGGGACAGCAATGAGCAGTTCTTC. This sequence encodes CASSYRDSNEQFF.

The chain recombines TRBV6-1 with TRBJ2-3, with 7 positions matching TRBD1. Germline assignment: CDR1 MNHNS and CDR2 SASEGT. Germline trimming cut 2 bases from V and 2 bases from J; bases unmatched to any gene: 7. CDR3 length equals 16 residues. The CDR3 DNA reads as TGTGCCAGCAGTGAATATTCTGGGACAGCCACAGATACGCAGTATTTT. It is translated as CASSEYSGTATDTQYF.

The chain has TRBV28 and TRBJ1-5; tentatively, D is TRBD1 (6 bases). CDR1 is MDHEN and CDR2 is SYDVKM in the germline V gene. V was trimmed by 5 bases and J by 0 bases, leaving 11 bases between them. The CDR3 loop spans 15 amino acids. CDR3 loop: CASSADSYSNQPQHF. The CDR3 nucleotides are TGTGCCAGCAGTGCGGACAGTTATAGCAATCAGCCCCAGCATTTT.

V usage is TRBV28 and J usage is TRBJ2-1; 9 bases fit TRBD2. The CDR3 has 16 amino acids. From germline, CDR1 is MDHEN and CDR2 SYDVKM. Germline trimming cut 7 bases from V and 7 bases from J; bases unmatched to any gene: 14. CDR3 in DNA: TGTGCCAGCACCACAGGTGGGCTAGCGGGAAGTAATGAGCAGTTCTTC. As protein: CASTTGGLAGSNEQFF.

The chain recombines TRBV6-6 with TRBJ1-1, with TRBD1 as a possible D gene (5 bases). There are 14 residues in the CDR3. CDR1 MNHNY and CDR2 SVGAGI come from the germline V gene (reference sequence). V was pared by 4 bases and J by 1 base, with 10 bases between. The CDR3 DNA is TGTGCCAGCAGTTTGGGCAGGGAGAACACTGAAGCTTTCTTT. Its protein is CASSLGRENTEAFF.

The CDR3 is CASSLWDMNTEAFF. CDR3 bases: TGTGCCAGCAGCTTGTGGGACATGAACACTGAAGCTTTCTTT. The gene calls are TRBV5-5 and TRBJ1-1; a weak D match, TRBD1 (6 bases). Germline V gives CDR1 SGHKS, CDR2 YYEKEE (reference sequence). V was pared by 1 base and J by 0 bases, with 7 bases between. CDR3 length: 14 amino acids.

This clone has only a few counts. This chain joins TRBV9 and TRBJ1-6; 8 nucleotides align to TRBD1. This CDR3 is built from 16 residues. Germline CDR1 SGDLS, CDR2 YYNGEE. V shed 3 bases, J shed 7 bases, and the junction held 9 bases outside the gene matches. In DNA form, the CDR3 reads TGTGCCAGCAGCGCCGACAGGGGAAGGGAGAATTCACCCCTCCACTTT. Translation gives CASSADRGRENSPLHF. The whole variable domain, filled in from reference TRBV9 and TRBJ1-6, reads DSGVTQTPKHLITATGQRVTLRCSPRSGDLSVYWYQQSLDQGLQFLIQYYNGEERAKGNILERFSAQQFPDLHSELNLSSLELGDSALYFCASSADRGRENSPLHFGNGTRLTVT.

V is TRBV11-2 and J is TRBJ2-1, with 9 bases identical to TRBD1. CDR1 and CDR2 (germline): SGHAT, FQNNGV. This CDR3 has 13 amino acids. J gave up 6 bases and V 8 bases, and 5 bases lay outside the gene matches. In nucleotides, the CDR3 is TGTGCCAGCTCCGGGACAGGGACCAATGAGCAGTTCTTC. The encoded protein is CASSGTGTNEQFF.

CDR3 protein: CASRQGTLKNIQYF. The CDR3 DNA follows: TGTGCCAGCAGACAGGGGACTTTAAAAAACATTCAGTACTTC. This sequence joins TRBV3-1 (or the pseudogene TRBV3-2) and TRBJ2-4; the D gene is possibly TRBD1 (7 bases). V was shortened by 6 bases and J by 4 bases, with 13 bases between the two germline ends. In germline, CDR1 is LGHDT, CDR2 YNNKEL (reference sequence). The length of the CDR3 is 14 residues.

J is TRBJ2-7 and V is TRBV7-9; D perhaps matches TRBD2 (5 bases). The CDR3 consists of 17 residues. The V gene's germline CDR1 is SEHNR and CDR2 FQNEAQ (reference sequence). Trimming took 6 bases from V and 2 from J, leaving 23 bases between them. The CDR3 DNA sequence: TGTGCCAGCAGTCCCCTTGATTTCGGGGATGCAACCTACGAGCAGTACTTC. It is translated as CASSPLDFGDATYEQYF.

This clone was found once. The rearrangement links TRBV5-5 to TRBJ2-1, with 11 bases fitting TRBD2. Germline CDR1 SGHKS, CDR2 YYEKEE (reference sequence). The CDR3 totals 16 residues. Unmatched junction bases numbered 7, after V lost 4 bases and J lost 4 bases. The CDR3 sequence: CASSPPGLAAYNEQFF. Here the CDR3 DNA reads TGTGCCAGCAGCCCGCCGGGACTAGCGGCTTACAATGAGCAGTTCTTC.